This T cell receptor beta chain was recorded in a study of T-cell memory formation after mild COVID-19. General study results and limits: Day 15 to 85 contracting clones showed balanced CD4/CD8; day 15 to 37 expanders favored CD4+. Cross-reactive memory apparently joined, as some responding clones appeared in pre-infection memory.

As concerns this clonotype: What it recognizes is unknown.

Trimming cost V 6 bases and J 1 base, with 10 bases left between them. The CDR3 has 15 amino acids. After 5'RACE with constant-segment primers, TCR alpha and TCR beta cDNA libraries carrying sample barcodes and UMIs were obtained. TCRdb recomputed calls from the 5' RACE reads with MiXCR, one row per CDR3 protein. The table lists a few hundred thousand distinct CDR3 sequences, 25% to 30% of them singletons. The clonotype originates from an adult woman who had mild COVID-19 (a few samples of this study predate the infection). Cell type and time point are not known. This rearrangement joins TRBV12-3 or TRBV12-4 to TRBJ2-6; no clear D gene. The sample taken for sequencing was PBMCs or a T cell subset sorted from them (not recorded which). The CDR3 DNA reads as TGTGCCAGCAGCCTTGTCCAGTCTGGGGCCAACGTCCTGACTTTC. This encodes CASSLVQSGANVLTF.